This T cell receptor (beta chain) originates from a study of T cell responses to AZD1222 COVID-19 vaccine. Trimming left V 5 bases short and J 9 bases short, with 20 bases between. Germline V gene sequence: CDR1 SGHVS, CDR2 FQNEAQ. This CDR3 has 15 amino acids. As to this clone: No antigen is known for it.

The study, taken as a whole, reports: Distributed over spike, vaccine-associated CD4 TCRs predominated at 160-218 and 743-854. Clonal diversity may have been underestimated, and the donors were mostly white British, with more females than males. Repertoires were sampled only after the peak T cell response.

Timing groups of about 4 and about 12 weeks for second doses were pooled. Libraries were prepared by immunoSEQ multiplex PCR; TCRdb keeps only in-frame clonotypes and omits some of them. The sample carries 55,000 to 80,000 clones, roughly nine tenths recorded once. The specimen was peripheral blood, collected 28 days after the second AZD1222 dose. This chain joins TRBV7-8 and TRBJ2-1; D is ambiguous. The sequence was collected from an adult who received the AZD1222 COVID-19 vaccine. The CDR3 sequence: CASSLVWGRLGEQFF. As DNA, the CDR3 is TGTGCCAGCAGCCTCGTCTGGGGAAGGCTCGGTGAGCAGTTCTTC.